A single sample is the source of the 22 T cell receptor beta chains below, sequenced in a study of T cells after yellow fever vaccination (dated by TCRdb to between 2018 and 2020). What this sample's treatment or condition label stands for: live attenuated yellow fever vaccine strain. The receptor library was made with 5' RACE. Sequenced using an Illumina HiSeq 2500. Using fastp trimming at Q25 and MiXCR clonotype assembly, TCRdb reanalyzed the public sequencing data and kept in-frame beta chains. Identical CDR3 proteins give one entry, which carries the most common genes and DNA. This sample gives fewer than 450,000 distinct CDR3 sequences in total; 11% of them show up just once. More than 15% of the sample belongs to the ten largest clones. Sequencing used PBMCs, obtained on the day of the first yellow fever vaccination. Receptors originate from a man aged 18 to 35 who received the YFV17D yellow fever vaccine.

The CDR3 nucleotides are TGTGCCAGCACCGACGTAGGGGTCACAGGGGGCGCTTTGGAGACCCAGTACTTC. The encoded protein is CASTDVGVTGGALETQYF. The rearrangement uses TRBV11-1 and TRBJ2-5; 9 nucleotides align to TRBD1. V was clipped by 7 bases and J by 5 bases; unmatched bases: 20. Germline CDR1 reads SGHAT; CDR2 reads FQDESV (reference sequence). The CDR3 covers 18 residues.

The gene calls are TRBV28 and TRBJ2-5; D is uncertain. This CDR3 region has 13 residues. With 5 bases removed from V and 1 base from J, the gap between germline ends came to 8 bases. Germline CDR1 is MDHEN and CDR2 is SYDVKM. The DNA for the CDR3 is TGTGCCAGCAGTCAAAAGTTCCAAGAGACCCAGTACTTC. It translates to CASSQKFQETQYF.

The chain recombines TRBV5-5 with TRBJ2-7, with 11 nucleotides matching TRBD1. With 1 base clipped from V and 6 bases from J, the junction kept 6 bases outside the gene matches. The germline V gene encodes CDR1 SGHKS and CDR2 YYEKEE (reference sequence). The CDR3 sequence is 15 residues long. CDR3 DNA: TGTGCCAGCAGCTTGCTCGGGACAGGGGGTCTCGAGCAGTACGTC. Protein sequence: CASSLLGTGGLEQYV.

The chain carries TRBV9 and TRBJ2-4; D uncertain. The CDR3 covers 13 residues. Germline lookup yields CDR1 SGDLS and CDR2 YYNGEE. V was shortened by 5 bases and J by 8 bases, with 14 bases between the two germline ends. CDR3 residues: CASSVKGWDIQYF. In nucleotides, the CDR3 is TGTGCCAGCAGTGTTAAGGGTTGGGACATTCAGTACTTC.

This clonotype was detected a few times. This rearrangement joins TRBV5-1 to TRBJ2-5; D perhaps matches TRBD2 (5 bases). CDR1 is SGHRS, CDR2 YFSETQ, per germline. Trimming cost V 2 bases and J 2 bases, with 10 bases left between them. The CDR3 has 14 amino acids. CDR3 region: CASSFRGRQETQYF. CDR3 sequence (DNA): TGCGCCAGCAGCTTCAGAGGGCGGCAAGAGACCCAGTACTTC.

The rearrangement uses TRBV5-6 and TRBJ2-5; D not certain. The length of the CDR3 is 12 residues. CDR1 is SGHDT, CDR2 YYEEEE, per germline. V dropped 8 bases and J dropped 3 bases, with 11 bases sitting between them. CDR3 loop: CARRRMKETQYF. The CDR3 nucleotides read TGTGCCAGGAGACGGATGAAAGAGACCCAGTACTTC.

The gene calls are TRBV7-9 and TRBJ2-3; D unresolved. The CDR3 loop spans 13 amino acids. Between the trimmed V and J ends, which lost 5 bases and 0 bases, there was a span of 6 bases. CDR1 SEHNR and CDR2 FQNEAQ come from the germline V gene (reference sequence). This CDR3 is CASSHPSTDTQYF. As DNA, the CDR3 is TGTGCCAGCAGCCACCCTAGCACAGATACGCAGTATTTT.

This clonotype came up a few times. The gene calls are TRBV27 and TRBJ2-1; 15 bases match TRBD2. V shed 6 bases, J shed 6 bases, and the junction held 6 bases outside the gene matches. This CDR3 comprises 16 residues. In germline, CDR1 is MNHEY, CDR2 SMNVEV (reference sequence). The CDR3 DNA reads TGTGCCAGCAGGGCCGGACTAGCGGGGGGGCCCAATGAGCAGTTCTTC. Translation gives CASRAGLAGGPNEQFF.

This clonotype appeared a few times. Here the CDR3 DNA reads TGTGCCAGCAGTAGGAGGACGGTTCTCTCCGGGGAGCTGTTTTTT. Its translation: CASSRRTVLSGELFF. The chain links TRBV2 to TRBJ2-2; D may be TRBD2 (5 bases). Germline V CDR1 and CDR2: SNHLY, FYNNEI. CDR3 length equals 15 residues. V gave up 5 bases and J gave up 6 bases, with 16 bases separating them.

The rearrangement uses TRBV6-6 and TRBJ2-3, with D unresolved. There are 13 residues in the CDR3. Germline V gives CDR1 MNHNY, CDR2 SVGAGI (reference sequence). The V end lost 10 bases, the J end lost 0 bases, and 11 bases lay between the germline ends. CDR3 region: CATQIPSTDTQYF. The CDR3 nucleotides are TGTGCCACCCAAATCCCGAGCACAGATACGCAGTATTTT.

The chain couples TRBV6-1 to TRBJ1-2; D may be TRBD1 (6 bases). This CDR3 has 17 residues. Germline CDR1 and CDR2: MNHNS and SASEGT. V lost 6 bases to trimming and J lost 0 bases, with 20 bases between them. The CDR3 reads CASRDGSNREANYGYTF. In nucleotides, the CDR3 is TGTGCCAGCAGGGACGGAAGTAACAGGGAAGCTAACTATGGCTACACCTTC.

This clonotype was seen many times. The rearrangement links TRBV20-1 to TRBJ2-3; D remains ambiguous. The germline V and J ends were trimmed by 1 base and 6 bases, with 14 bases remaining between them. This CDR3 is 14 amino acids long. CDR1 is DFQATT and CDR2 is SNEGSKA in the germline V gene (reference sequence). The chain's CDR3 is CSARGPLGGDTQYF. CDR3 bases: TGCAGTGCTAGAGGTCCCCTTGGCGGTGATACGCAGTATTTT.

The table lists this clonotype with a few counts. The CDR3 region is CASSPMGAEGTEAFF. The CDR3 DNA sequence: TGTGCCAGCAGTCCGATGGGGGCGGAGGGCACTGAAGCTTTCTTT. J is TRBJ1-1 and V is TRBV12-3 or TRBV12-4, with D possibly matching TRBD1 (6 bases). The ends were cut back, 5 bases at V and 4 bases at J, with 17 bases in the middle. The CDR3 is 15 amino acids.

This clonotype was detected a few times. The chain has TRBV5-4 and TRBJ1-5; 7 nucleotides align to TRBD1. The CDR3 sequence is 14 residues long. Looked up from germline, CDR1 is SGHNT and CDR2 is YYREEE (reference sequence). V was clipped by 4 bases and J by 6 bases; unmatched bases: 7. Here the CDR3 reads CASSLQGDTQPQHF. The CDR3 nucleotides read TGTGCCAGCAGCCTCCAGGGGGACACTCAGCCCCAGCATTTT. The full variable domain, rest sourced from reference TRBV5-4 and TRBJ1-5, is ETGVTQSPTHLIKTRGQQVTLRCSSQSGHNTVSWYQQALGQGPQFIFQYYREEENGRGNFPPRFSGLQFPNYSSELNVNALELDDSALYLCASSLQGDTQPQHFGDGTRLSIL.

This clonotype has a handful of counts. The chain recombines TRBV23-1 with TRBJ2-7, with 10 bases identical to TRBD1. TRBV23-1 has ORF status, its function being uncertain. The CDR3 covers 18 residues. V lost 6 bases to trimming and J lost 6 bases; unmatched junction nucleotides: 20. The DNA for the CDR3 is TGCGCCAGCAGCCCCAAGCCGGACGGGACAGGGGATCAAAGCGAGCAGTACTTC. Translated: CASSPKPDGTGDQSEQYF.

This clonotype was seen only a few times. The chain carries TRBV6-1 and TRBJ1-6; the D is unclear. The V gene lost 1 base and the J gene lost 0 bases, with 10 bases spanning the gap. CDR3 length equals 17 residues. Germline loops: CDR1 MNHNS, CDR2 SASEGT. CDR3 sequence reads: CASSEGRRSSYNSPLHF. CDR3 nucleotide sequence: TGTGCCAGCAGTGAAGGACGTAGGAGCTCCTATAATTCACCCCTCCACTTT.

The CDR3: CASSDPGSQPQHF. Here the CDR3 DNA reads TGTGCCAGCAGTGACCCAGGTAGTCAGCCCCAGCATTTT. The chain uses TRBV6-1 and TRBJ1-5, with unresolved D. The ends were cut back, 3 bases at V and 6 bases at J, with 9 bases in the middle. The CDR3 has 13 amino acids. The V gene's germline CDR1 is MNHNS and CDR2 SASEGT.

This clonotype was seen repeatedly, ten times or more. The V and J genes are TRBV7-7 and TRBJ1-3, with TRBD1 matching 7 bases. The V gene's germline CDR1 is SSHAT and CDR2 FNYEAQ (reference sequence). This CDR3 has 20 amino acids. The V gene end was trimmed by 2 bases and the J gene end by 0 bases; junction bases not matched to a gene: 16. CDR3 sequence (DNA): TGTGCCAGCAGCTTACCCTTAGAACCCGATACAGGGGTCTCTGGAAACACCATATATTTT. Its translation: CASSLPLEPDTGVSGNTIYF.

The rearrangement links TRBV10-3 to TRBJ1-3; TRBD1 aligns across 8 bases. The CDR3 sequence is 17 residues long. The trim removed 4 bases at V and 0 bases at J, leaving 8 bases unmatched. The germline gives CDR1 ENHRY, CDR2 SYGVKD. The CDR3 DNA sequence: TGTGCCATCAGTGTCTCTGGGACAGGTCTCTCTGGAAACACCATATATTTT. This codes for CAISVSGTGLSGNTIYF.

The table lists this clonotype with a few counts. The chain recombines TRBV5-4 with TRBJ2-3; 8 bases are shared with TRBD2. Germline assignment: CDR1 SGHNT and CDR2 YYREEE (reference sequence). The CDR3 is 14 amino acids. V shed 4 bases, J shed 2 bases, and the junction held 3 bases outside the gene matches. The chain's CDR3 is CASSRGGDTDTQYF. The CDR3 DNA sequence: TGTGCCAGCAGCCGGGGGGGCGACACAGATACGCAGTATTTT.

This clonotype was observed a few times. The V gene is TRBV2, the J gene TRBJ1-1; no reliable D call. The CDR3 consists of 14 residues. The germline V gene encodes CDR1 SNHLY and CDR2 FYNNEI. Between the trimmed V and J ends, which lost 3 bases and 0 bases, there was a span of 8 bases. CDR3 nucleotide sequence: TGTGCCAGCAGTGACAACCAACTGAACACTGAAGCTTTCTTT. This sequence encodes CASSDNQLNTEAFF.

The CDR3 coding sequence is TGCAGCGTTGACGGGGGAAGGTTCCCAAGAGAAAGGACCCAGTACTTC. Translation: CSVDGGRFPRERTQYF. The chain carries TRBV29-1 and TRBJ2-5, with a weak D call TRBD2 (6 bases). Germline assignment: CDR1 SQVTM and CDR2 ANQGSEA. This CDR3 has 16 amino acids. The V gene lost 3 bases and the J gene lost 7 bases, with 24 bases spanning the gap.